The T cell receptor beta chain under discussion was sequenced for a study of blood T cell repertoires in COVID-19. Study context: PBMCs, B-cell-depleted T cells, or T cells provided the cDNA or gDNA that made up the material.

While infection was still active, Seattle patients were enrolled and then followed longitudinally. The CDR3 runs 13 residues. Trimming shortened V by 5 bases and J by 1 base, and 8 bases separated the two germline ends. Germline loops: CDR1 MDHEN, CDR2 SYDVKM. This clone was detected only once. Authors' analysis steps: Estimated nucleated cell counts came from reference gene primer amplification. Assay: immunoSEQ multiplex PCR; the TCRdb copy retains only in-frame clones and omits some. That table furnishes V, J and clone size, whereas the DNA furnished D and trimming. The repertoire holds roughly 150,000 clones, with around 74% as singletons.

This clonotype was obtained from a woman aged 55-75 years with COVID-19, enrolled during active disease. The J gene is TRBJ1-1, the V gene TRBV28; D call uncertain. Input material: peripheral blood. The CDR3 region has the DNA TGTGCCAGCAGTATTAACAGGAACACTGAAGCTTTCTTT. Protein: CASSINRNTEAFF.